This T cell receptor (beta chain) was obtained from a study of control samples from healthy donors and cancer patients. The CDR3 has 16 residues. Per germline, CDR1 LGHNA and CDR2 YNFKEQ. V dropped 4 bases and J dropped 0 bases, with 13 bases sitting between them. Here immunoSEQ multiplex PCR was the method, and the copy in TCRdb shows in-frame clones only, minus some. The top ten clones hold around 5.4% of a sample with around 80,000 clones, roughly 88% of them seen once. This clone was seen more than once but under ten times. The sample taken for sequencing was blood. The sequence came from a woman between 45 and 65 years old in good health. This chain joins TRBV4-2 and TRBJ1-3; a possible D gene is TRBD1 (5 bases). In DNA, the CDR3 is TGTGCCAGCAGCCGATCCTGGGACTTCTCTGGAAACACCATATATTTT. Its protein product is CASSRSWDFSGNTIYF.